This T cell receptor beta chain emerged from a study of T-cell reconstitution after alpha-beta-depleted transplantation in children. This clonotype has a count of ten or more. The CDR3 extends over 13 amino acids. With 8 bases removed from V and 2 bases from J, the gap between germline ends came to 11 bases. It was with unique molecular identifiers that the TCRbeta library was prepared. TCRdb fed the PCR reads into MiXCR, producing one record per CDR3 protein. Found here are a few hundred thousand distinct CDR3 sequences, roughly a quarter of them singletons; the top ten hold roughly 5%. The sample here was PBMCs, mostly from graft donor cells, taken 360 days after TCRalphabeta/CD19-depleted stem cell transplant. The receptor's source is a female patient between 2 and 15 years old who had a stem cell transplant for congenital amegakaryocytic thrombocytopenia, so the T cells may come from the graft donor. The chain carries TRBV12-3 or TRBV12-4 and TRBJ2-3; D perhaps matches TRBD2 (7 bases). This CDR3 reads CASWGGATDTQYF. For the CDR3, the DNA is TGTGCCAGCTGGGGGGGGGCCACAGATACGCAGTATTTT.